The sequence of this T cell receptor (beta chain) was determined in a study of response to subunit inactivated influenza vaccine. TCRdb re-analysed the RT-PCR reads in MiXCR, keeping a single row per CDR3 protein. The table shows approximately 290,000 distinct CDR3 sequences, with 22% occurring only once. This clonotype was counted a few times. No antigen is known for it. Findings and limits, study-wide: It was the authors' suggestion that each seasonal influenza vaccination recruits few new T cells.

Per germline, CDR1 SQVTM and CDR2 ANQGSEA. This CDR3 region has 15 residues. Trimming left V 7 bases short and J 6 bases short, with 22 bases between. Sequences were derived from PBMCs from blood, sampled approximately 22 months after vaccination. The genes are TRBV29-1 and TRBJ2-1, with D perhaps matching TRBD1 or TRBD2 (6 bases each). The receptor was derived from a man aged 45 to 75 who received an inactivated influenza vaccine. In DNA form, the CDR3 reads TGCAGCGCCGTGAGGGGGGTAAGAGGTTCCAATGAGCAGTTCTTC. This sequence encodes CSAVRGVRGSNEQFF.